This T cell receptor beta chain was captured by sequencing in a study of T-cell reconstitution after alpha-beta-depleted transplantation in children. This clonotype came up many times. Unique molecular identifiers were incorporated during preparation of the TCRbeta library. MiXCR was run by TCRdb on the PCR reads, yielding one entry per CDR3 protein. The sample consists of about 400,000 distinct CDR3 sequences, just over 20% of them appearing once. The sequences come from PBMCs from the stem cell graft donor, collected from the stem cell graft. This clonotype originated in a human donor who donated a stem cell graft to a child with acute myeloid leukemia.

CDR3 DNA: TGCAGCGTTCTCCGGGACAGTCCAACCGGGGAGCTGTTTTTT. Translated, it gives CSVLRDSPTGELFF. The rearrangement joins TRBV29-1 to TRBJ2-2; 7 bases are a match to TRBD1. Germline loops: CDR1 SQVTM, CDR2 ANQGSEA. Unmatched junction bases numbered 8, after V lost 5 bases and J lost 5 bases. CDR3 size: 14 residues.